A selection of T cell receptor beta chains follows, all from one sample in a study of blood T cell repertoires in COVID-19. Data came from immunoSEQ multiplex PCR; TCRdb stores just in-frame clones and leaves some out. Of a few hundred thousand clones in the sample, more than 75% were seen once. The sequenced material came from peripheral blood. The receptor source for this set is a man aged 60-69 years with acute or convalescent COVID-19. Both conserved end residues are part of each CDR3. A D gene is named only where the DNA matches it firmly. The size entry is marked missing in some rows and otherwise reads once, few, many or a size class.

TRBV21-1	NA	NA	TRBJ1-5	TGTGCCAGCACCCTAGGGGTCCTACGGCCTTATAGCAATCAGCCCCAGCATTTT	CASTLGVLRPYSNQPQHF
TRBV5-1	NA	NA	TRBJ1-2	TGCGCCAGCAGCTCCGCAGGGGTCCCCTCAAGGGGCTACACCTTC	CASSSAGVPSRGYTF
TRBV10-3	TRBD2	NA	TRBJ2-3	TGTGCCATCAGTGAGTCGAAAGTGAAGGGACTAGTGGGAACAGATACGCAGTATTTT	CAISESKVKGLVGTDTQYF
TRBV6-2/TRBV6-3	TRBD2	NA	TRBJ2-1	TGTGCCAGCACCCCCGTGGCGGGGGTTAGGAATGAGCAGTTCTTC	CASTPVAGVRNEQFF
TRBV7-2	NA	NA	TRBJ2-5	TGTGCCAGCAGCTTAGCTCGTCAAGAGACCCAGTACTTC	CASSLARQETQYF
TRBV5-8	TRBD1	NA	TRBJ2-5	TGTGCCAGCAGCGACAGGGGCAGGGAGACCCAGTACTTC	CASSDRGRETQYF
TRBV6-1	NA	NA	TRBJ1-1	TGTGCCAGCAGTGAAGCCGACGGATTACAGGCTTTCTTT	CASSEADGLQAFF
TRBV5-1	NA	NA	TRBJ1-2	TGCGCCAGCGCTCCGGGGGGGTACAACTATGGCTACACCTTC	CASAPGGYNYGYTF
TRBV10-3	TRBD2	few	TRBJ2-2	TGTGCCATCGGGCCCGGGACTATTTCCCCCGGGGAGCTGTTTTTT	CAIGPGTISPGELFF
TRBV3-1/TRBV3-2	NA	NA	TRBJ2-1	TGTGCCAGCAGCCAAGATAGGGCAGGGAAGGATGAGCAGTTCTTC	CASSQDRAGKDEQFF
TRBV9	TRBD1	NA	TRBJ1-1	TGTGCCAGCAGCGTTTATACAGGGGGCGGGACTGAAGCTTTCTTT	CASSVYTGGGTEAFF
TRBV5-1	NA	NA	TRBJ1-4	TGCGCCAGCAGCTTGGGCGGCAGGGTAGCGGGTGAAAAACTGTTTTTT	CASSLGGRVAGEKLFF
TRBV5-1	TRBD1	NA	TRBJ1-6	TGCGCCAGCAGGATCCCGGGACAGGAATATAATTCACCCCTCCACTTT	CASRIPGQEYNSPLHF
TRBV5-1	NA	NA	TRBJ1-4	TGCGCCAGCAGCGAGACAGTAACTAATGAAAAACTGTTTTTT	CASSETVTNEKLFF